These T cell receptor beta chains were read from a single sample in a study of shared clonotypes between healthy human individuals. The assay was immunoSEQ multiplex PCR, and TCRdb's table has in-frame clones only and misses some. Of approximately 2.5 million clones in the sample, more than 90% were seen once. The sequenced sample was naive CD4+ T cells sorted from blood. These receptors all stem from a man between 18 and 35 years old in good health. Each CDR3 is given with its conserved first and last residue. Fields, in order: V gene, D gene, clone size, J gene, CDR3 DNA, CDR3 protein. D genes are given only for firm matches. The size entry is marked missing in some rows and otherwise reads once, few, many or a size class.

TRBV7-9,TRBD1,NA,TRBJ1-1,TGTGCCAGCAGCTTAACTGGACAGGGGGCTTACACTGAAGCTTTCTTT,CASSLTGQGAYTEAFF
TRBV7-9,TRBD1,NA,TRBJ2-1,TGTGCCAGCAGCTTAGGACAGGGCAGCGGTGAGCAGTTCTTC,CASSLGQGSGEQFF
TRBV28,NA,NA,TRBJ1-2,TGTGCCAGCAGTTCCAACAGGGTGGGTGTTGGCTACACCTTC,CASSSNRVGVGYTF
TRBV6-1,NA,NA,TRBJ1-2,TGTGCCAGCAGTGAAGCAACTGGTTTTTACACCTTC,CASSEATGFYTF
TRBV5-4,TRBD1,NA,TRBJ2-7,TGTGCCAGCAGCTTTTCCGGGACAGGGTTGTACGAGCAGTACTTC,CASSFSGTGLYEQYF
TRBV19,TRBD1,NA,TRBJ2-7,TGTGCCAGTAGTACGACAGGGGGCTACGAGCAGTACTTC,CASSTTGGYEQYF
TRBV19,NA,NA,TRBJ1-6,TGTGCCAGTACTACGACCTCAGGGGTATATAATTCACCCCTCCACTTT,CASTTTSGVYNSPLHF
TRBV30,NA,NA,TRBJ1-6,TGTGCCTGGAGTTTAGGCCGCCCGGGGAATTCACCCCTCCACTTT,CAWSLGRPGNSPLHF
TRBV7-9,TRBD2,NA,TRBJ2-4,TGTGCCAGCAGCTTTCGCGGGGGAGACCTAGCCAAAAACATTCAGTACTTC,CASSFRGGDLAKNIQYF
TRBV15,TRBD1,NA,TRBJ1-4,TGTGCCACCAGCAGGACTCAGGGGGGAAATGAAAAACTGTTTTTT,CATSRTQGGNEKLFF
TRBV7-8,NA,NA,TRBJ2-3,TGTGCCAGCGCGACCGAGCGGGCGAACACAGATACGCAGTATTTT,CASATERANTDTQYF
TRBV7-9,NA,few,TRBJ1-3,TGTGCCAGCAGCCAAGGGGTCGAGCCGACGTTCGGGGATTTT,CASSQGVEPTFGDF
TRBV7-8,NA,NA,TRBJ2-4,TGTGCCAGCAGCTTTGGCAGGGGGGACATTCAGTACTTC,CASSFGRGDIQYF
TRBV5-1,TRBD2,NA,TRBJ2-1,TGCGCCAGCTCCCCTTCAGGGCGGGAGAATGAGCAGTTCTTC,CASSPSGRENEQFF
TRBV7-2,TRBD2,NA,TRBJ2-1,TGTGCCAGCAGCTTAGCTAGCGGGGGGTCCTACAATGAGCAGTTCTTC,CASSLASGGSYNEQFF
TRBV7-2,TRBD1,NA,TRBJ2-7,TGTGCCAGCAGCTTTCAACAGGGGGGCGAGCAGTACTTC,CASSFQQGGEQYF
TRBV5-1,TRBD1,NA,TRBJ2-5,TGCGCCAGCAGCATAGACAGGGTCGGAGAGACCCAGTACTTC,CASSIDRVGETQYF
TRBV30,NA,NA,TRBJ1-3,TGTGCCTGGAAAAAGGACTTGGGTGGAAACACCATATATTTT,CAWKKDLGGNTIYF
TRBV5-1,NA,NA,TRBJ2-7,TGCGCCAGCAGCTTGGGGGCAGTGAACTCCTACGAGCAGTACTTC,CASSLGAVNSYEQYF
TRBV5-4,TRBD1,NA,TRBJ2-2,TGTGCCAGCAGCCGGGGACAGGGAAACACCGGGGAGCTGTTTTTT,CASSRGQGNTGELFF
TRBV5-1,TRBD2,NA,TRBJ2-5,TGCGCCAGCAGCTTGGCCGGTAGCGGGGGGGCTCAAGAGACCCAGTACTTC,CASSLAGSGGAQETQYF
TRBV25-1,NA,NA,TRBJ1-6,TGTGCCAGCAGTGAATCCACCTCACCCCTCCACTTT,CASSESTSPLHF
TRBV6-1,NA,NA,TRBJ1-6,TGTGCCAGCACCGAGAGGGAGGCCCGATCACCCCTCCACTTT,CASTEREARSPLHF
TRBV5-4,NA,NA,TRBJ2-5,TGTGCCAGCAGATCGACAGGCGCCCAAGAGACCCAGTACTTC,CASRSTGAQETQYF